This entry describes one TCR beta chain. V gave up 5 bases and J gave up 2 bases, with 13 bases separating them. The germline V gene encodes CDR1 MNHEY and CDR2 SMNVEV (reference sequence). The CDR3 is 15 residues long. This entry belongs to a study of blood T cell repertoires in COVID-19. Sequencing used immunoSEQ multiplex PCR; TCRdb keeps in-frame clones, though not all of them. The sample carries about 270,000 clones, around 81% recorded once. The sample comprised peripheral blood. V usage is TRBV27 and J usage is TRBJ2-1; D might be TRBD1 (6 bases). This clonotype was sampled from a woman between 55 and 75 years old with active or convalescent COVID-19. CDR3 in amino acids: CASSRDRHPYNEQFF. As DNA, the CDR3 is TGTGCCAGCAGTCGAGACAGGCACCCCTACAATGAGCAGTTCTTC.